Listed below are T cell receptor beta chains from one sample, sequenced in a study of T cell responses to AZD1222 COVID-19 vaccine. Repertoires were generated with immunoSEQ multiplex PCR, while TCRdb's copy carries only in-frame clones and drops some. Found here are around 200,000 clones, roughly 91% of them singletons; the top ten hold roughly 0.99%. The sample in question was peripheral blood, obtained on day 0 of AZD1222 vaccination. Source of these receptors: an adult in good health. CDR3s include the opening cysteine and the closing phenylalanine or tryptophan. The order of the fields is CDR3 length, D gene, V gene, clone size, J gene, CDR3 protein, CDR3 DNA. A D gene is named only where the DNA matches it firmly. The size entry is marked missing in some rows and otherwise reads once, few, many or a size class.

CDR3 length: 16; D gene: -; V gene: TRBV28; clone size: -; J gene: TRBJ1-3; CDR3 protein: CASRTSDSRDGNTIYF; CDR3 DNA: TGTGCCAGCAGAACATCCGACAGCAGGGACGGCAACACCATATATTTT
CDR3 length: 14; D gene: -; V gene: TRBV11-2; clone size: -; J gene: TRBJ1-1; CDR3 protein: CASTQEAQNTEAFF; CDR3 DNA: TGTGCCAGCACCCAGGAGGCGCAGAACACTGAAGCTTTCTTT
CDR3 length: 15; D gene: -; V gene: TRBV14; clone size: -; J gene: TRBJ2-1; CDR3 protein: CASSQQGGSYNEQFF; CDR3 DNA: TGTGCCAGCAGCCAACAGGGGGGCTCCTACAATGAGCAGTTCTTC
CDR3 length: 13; D gene: -; V gene: TRBV6-5; clone size: -; J gene: TRBJ1-3; CDR3 protein: CASGAYSGNTIYF; CDR3 DNA: TGTGCCAGCGGGGCTTACTCTGGAAACACCATATATTTT
CDR3 length: 16; D gene: -; V gene: TRBV6-1; clone size: -; J gene: TRBJ1-5; CDR3 protein: CASSEASGIGNQPQHF; CDR3 DNA: TGTGCCAGCAGTGAAGCGTCGGGGATCGGCAATCAGCCCCAGCATTTT
CDR3 length: 16; D gene: TRBD1; V gene: TRBV19; clone size: -; J gene: TRBJ2-3; CDR3 protein: CASSNRDRGRGDTQYF; CDR3 DNA: TGTGCCAGTAGTAACCGGGACAGGGGGCGTGGAGATACGCAGTATTTT
CDR3 length: 15; D gene: TRBD1; V gene: TRBV27; clone size: -; J gene: TRBJ2-7; CDR3 protein: CASSSQGRSSYEQYF; CDR3 DNA: TGTGCCAGCAGTTCACAGGGGCGGAGCTCCTACGAGCAGTACTTC
CDR3 length: 13; D gene: -; V gene: TRBV12-3/TRBV12-4; clone size: once; J gene: TRBJ2-7; CDR3 protein: CASSLGGNHEQYF; CDR3 DNA: TGTGCCAGCAGTTTAGGAGGGAACCACGAGCAGTACTTC
CDR3 length: 16; D gene: -; V gene: TRBV7-8; clone size: -; J gene: TRBJ2-1; CDR3 protein: CASSGLGRVGYNEQFF; CDR3 DNA: TGTGCCAGCAGCGGTCTCGGCAGGGTGGGGTACAATGAGCAGTTCTTC
CDR3 length: 15; D gene: TRBD1; V gene: TRBV5-6; clone size: once; J gene: TRBJ1-2; CDR3 protein: CASSFRDRTYYGYTF; CDR3 DNA: TGTGCCAGCAGCTTCCGGGACAGAACTTACTATGGCTACACCTTC